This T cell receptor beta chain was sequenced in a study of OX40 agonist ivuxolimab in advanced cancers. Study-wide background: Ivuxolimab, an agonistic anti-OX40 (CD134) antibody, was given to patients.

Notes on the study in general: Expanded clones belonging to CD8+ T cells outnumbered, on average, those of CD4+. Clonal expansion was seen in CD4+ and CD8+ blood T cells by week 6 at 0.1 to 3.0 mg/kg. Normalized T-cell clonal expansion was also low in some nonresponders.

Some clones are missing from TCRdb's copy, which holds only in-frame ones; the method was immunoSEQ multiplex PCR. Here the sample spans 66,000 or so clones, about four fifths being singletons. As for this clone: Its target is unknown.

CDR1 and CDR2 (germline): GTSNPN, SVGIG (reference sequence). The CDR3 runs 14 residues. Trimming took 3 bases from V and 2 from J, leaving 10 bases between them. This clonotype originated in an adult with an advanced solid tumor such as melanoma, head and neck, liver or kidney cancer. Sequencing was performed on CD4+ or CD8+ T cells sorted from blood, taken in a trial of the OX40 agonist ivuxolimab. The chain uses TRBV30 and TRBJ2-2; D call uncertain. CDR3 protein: CAWRVAFNTGELFF. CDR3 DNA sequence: TGTGCCTGGAGGGTGGCCTTTAACACCGGGGAGCTGTTTTTT.